Following are 11 T cell receptor beta chains from one sample sequenced in a study of T cells in Graves' hyperthyroidism and ophthalmopathy. TCR beta CDR3 region amplification was performed from RNA transcripts. TCR CDR3 regions were first amplified by RT-PCR with HTBI primers. One entry per CDR3 protein results from TCRdb running MiXCR on the multiplex PCR reads. The data hold 490,000 or so distinct CDR3 sequences, with about 20% observed a single time. Sample: blood. The receptor set was obtained from a man in his forties with Graves' ophthalmopathy.

J is TRBJ2-2 and V is TRBV10-2; 12 positions match TRBD2. The CDR3 contains 14 residues. Trimming at V came to 6 bases and at J to 6 bases, leaving 2 bases not matched to a gene. The germline CDR1 and CDR2 sequences are WSHSY and SAAADI. DNA of the CDR3: TGCGCCAGCAGGACTAGCGGGAGCTCCGGGGAGCTGTTTTTT. Protein: CASRTSGSSGELFF.

The table lists this clonotype with many counts. V gene TRBV11-2 combines with J gene TRBJ1-1; 9 nucleotides align to TRBD1. Germline-derived CDR1 and CDR2 are SGHAT and FQNNGV. The CDR3 loop spans 15 amino acids. Trimming removed 5 bases from V and 7 bases from J; junction bases left unmatched: 11. CDR3 sequence reads: CASSPPQGAFYEAFF. The CDR3 bases are TGTGCCAGCAGCCCACCACAGGGGGCTTTTTATGAAGCTTTCTTT.

On this clonotype: This may arise from a read error, as a much more abundant clone is one base away. The genes are TRBV9 and TRBJ2-3, with no clear D. The CDR3 loop spans 16 amino acids. Germline V lookup: CDR1 SGDLS, CDR2 YYNGEE. Deletions cut 3 bases from V and 7 bases from J, with 21 bases between. CDR3: CASSAGPGYDIHTQYF. For the CDR3, the DNA is TGTGCCAGCAGCGCCGGACCCGGATATGACATACATACGCAGTATTTT.

This chain uses TRBV29-1 with TRBJ2-2; 9 bases fit TRBD2. Trimming took 0 bases from V and 7 from J; bases not matched to a gene: 9. Germline V gives CDR1 SQVTM, CDR2 ANQGSEA. The CDR3 length is 16 residues. In nucleotides, the CDR3 is TGCAGCGTTGAAGATCGAGGGCGGGAGGGTGACGGGGAGCTGTTTTTT. Translation: CSVEDRGREGDGELFF.

The sample holds one count of this clonotype. A much larger clone is a single base away; this may be a read error. V usage is TRBV5-5 and J usage is TRBJ2-2; the match to TRBD1 covers 8 bases. This CDR3 spans 13 amino acids. With V trimmed by 1 base and J by 7 bases, 0 bases remained unmatched. The germline gives CDR1 SGHKS, CDR2 YYEKEE (reference sequence). CDR3 bases: TGTGCCAGCAGCTTGACAGGGGGCGGGGAGCTGTTTTTT. Translated, it gives CASSLTGGGELFF.

The chain links TRBV28 to TRBJ1-5; 7 bases are shared with TRBD1. Germline V gene sequence: CDR1 MDHEN, CDR2 SYDVKM. The V and J ends lost 4 bases and 3 bases, in that order; junction bases with no gene match: 9. There are 16 residues in the CDR3. This CDR3 is CASSSLSGGHNQPQHF. CDR3 coding DNA: TGTGCCAGCAGTTCCCTTTCAGGGGGACACAATCAGCCCCAGCATTTT.

A few counts support this clonotype. The chain combines TRBV7-2 with TRBJ1-6; weak D call: TRBD1 (5 bases). The CDR3 contains 14 residues. Per the germline V gene, CDR1 is SGHTA and CDR2 is FQGNSA. Deletions cut 7 bases from V and 1 base from J, with 8 bases between. The DNA of the CDR3 is TGTGCCAGCACCCCAGGGTCCTATAATTCACCCCTCCACTTT. It is translated as CASTPGSYNSPLHF.

This clonotype showed up just a few times. This chain joins TRBV13 and TRBJ1-6; 7 nucleotides match TRBD1. The V and J ends lost 1 base and 7 bases, in that order; junction bases with no gene match: 4. This CDR3 comprises 15 residues. CDR1 and CDR2 (germline): PRHDT, FYEKMQ (reference sequence). CDR3 bases: TGTGCCAGCAGCTTAGAGGGACAGCTAAATTCACCCCTCCACTTT. Protein: CASSLEGQLNSPLHF.

This clonotype appeared many times. The chain combines TRBV7-2 with TRBJ2-7; 14 bases are a match to TRBD2. The V and J ends lost 5 bases and 0 bases, in that order; junction bases with no gene match: 6. The CDR3 loop spans 17 amino acids. CDR1 SGHTA and CDR2 FQGNSA come from the germline V gene. CDR3 region: CASSRLAGGSLSYEQYF. The CDR3 region has the DNA TGTGCCAGCAGCAGACTAGCGGGAGGGAGTCTCTCCTACGAGCAGTACTTC.

The chain has TRBV29-1 and TRBJ1-5; D is ambiguous. V was cut by 4 bases and J by 4 bases, with 8 bases left in between. Looked up from germline, CDR1 is SQVTM and CDR2 is ANQGSEA. This CDR3 is 12 amino acids long. CDR3 amino acids: CSVGVGNQPQHF. The DNA for the CDR3 is TGCAGCGTTGGGGTGGGGAATCAGCCCCAGCATTTT.

The table lists this clonotype with a few counts. CDR3 bases: TGTGCCAGCAGTGGCTACAGGGTCGAGCAGTACTTC. Its translation: CASSGYRVEQYF. The chain links TRBV2 to TRBJ2-7; D is perhaps TRBD1 (6 bases). V dropped 4 bases and J dropped 6 bases, with 10 bases sitting between them. The CDR3 spans 12 residues. The germline V gene encodes CDR1 SNHLY and CDR2 FYNNEI.